The 32 T cell receptor beta chains given below trace back to one sample, sequenced in a study of T cell changes during pregnancy in multiple sclerosis. Sequencing used immunoSEQ multiplex PCR; TCRdb keeps in-frame clones, though not all of them. The sample lists about 13,000 clones, around nine tenths seen once, with about 8.7% in the top ten. Specimen: CD8+ T cells from peripheral blood mononuclear cells, collected in the first trimester of pregnancy. These receptor sequences come from a female donor with multiple sclerosis, enrolled in a pregnancy study.

This clone turned up a few times. V is TRBV6-4 and J is TRBJ2-3, with TRBD1 matching 7 bases. Per germline, CDR1 MRHNA and CDR2 SNTAGT. V was clipped by 3 bases and J by 5 bases; unmatched bases: 5. There are 14 residues in the CDR3. As DNA, the CDR3 is TGTGCCAGCAGTGAGGGGGCAGGGGGAGATACGCAGTATTTT. Translation: CASSEGAGGDTQYF.

The V gene is TRBV11-2, the J gene TRBJ2-3; 12 nucleotides agree with TRBD2. The V gene's germline CDR1 is SGHAT and CDR2 FQNNGV. This CDR3 spans 16 amino acids. V shed 5 bases and J 2 bases; nucleotides not matched to a gene: 5. CDR3 coding DNA: TGTGCCAGCAGCCAAACTAGCGGGGGGCTCACAGATACGCAGTATTTT. Encoded protein: CASSQTSGGLTDTQYF.

The chain combines TRBV23-1 with TRBJ1-1; D is unclear. TRBV23-1 is known as an ORF, though its function is uncertain. CDR3 size: 16 residues. Deletions cut 0 bases from V and 0 bases from J, with 11 bases between. CDR3 in DNA: TGCGCCAGCAGTCAATCGCGAAGATACCTGAACACTGAAGCTTTCTTT. Translated, it gives CASSQSRRYLNTEAFF.

The chain combines TRBV5-1 with TRBJ1-2; 9 bases are a match to TRBD1. This CDR3 spans 15 amino acids. Germline V lookup: CDR1 SGHRS, CDR2 YFSETQ. Unmatched junction bases numbered 7, after V lost 3 bases and J lost 4 bases. The CDR3 is CASSWGQGSGYGYTF. As DNA, the CDR3 is TGCGCCAGCAGCTGGGGACAGGGATCAGGCTATGGCTACACCTTC.

The chain is built from TRBV5-1 and TRBJ2-2; D perhaps matches TRBD2 (5 bases). Germline-derived CDR1 and CDR2 are SGHRS and YFSETQ. The CDR3 consists of 15 residues. The chain's CDR3 is CASCRELNSGGELFF. The CDR3 DNA follows: TGCGCATCCTGCCGGGAACTAAATTCCGGCGGGGAGCTGTTTTTT.

The rearrangement joins TRBV5-5 to TRBJ1-1; 8 nucleotides align to TRBD1. The CDR3 length is 15 residues. Germline CDR1 SGHKS, CDR2 YYEKEE (reference sequence). The V segment lost 0 bases and the J segment 1 base; nucleotides outside the gene matches: 2. The CDR3 reads CASSLGTGPNTEAFF. Written as DNA, the CDR3 is TGTGCCAGCAGCTTGGGGACAGGGCCGAACACTGAAGCTTTCTTT.

This chain uses TRBV5-1 with TRBJ2-1, with 9 bases identical to TRBD2. With V trimmed by 2 bases and J by 4 bases, 7 bases remained unmatched. Germline assignment: CDR1 SGHRS and CDR2 YFSETQ. CDR3 length: 16 residues. The CDR3 here is CASSLNSGGSYNEQFF. Here the CDR3 DNA reads TGCGCCAGCAGCTTAAATAGCGGGGGTTCATACAATGAGCAGTTCTTC.

J is TRBJ1-6 and V is TRBV27; 7 nucleotides align to TRBD1. The CDR3 runs to 15 residues. Germline CDR1 is MNHEY and CDR2 is SMNVEV (reference sequence). V gave up 2 bases and J gave up 11 bases; unmatched junction bases: 9. CDR3 DNA: TGTGCCAGCAGTTTAAGGGGGCCCTATGGGCCACCCCTCCACTTT. This gives the protein CASSLRGPYGPPLHF.

This clone has a single count. This chain joins TRBV4-1 and TRBJ1-1, with a weak D call TRBD1 (5 bases). V lost 3 bases, J lost 7 bases, and 18 bases lay in between. The CDR3 covers 15 residues. Germline CDR1 and CDR2: MGHRA and YSYEKL. This CDR3 reads CASSQRQKAANEAFF. The CDR3 DNA sequence: TGCGCCAGCAGCCAGCGACAGAAAGCCGCGAATGAAGCTTTCTTT.

The J gene is TRBJ1-5, the V gene TRBV6-5; perhaps TRBD1 as D (5 bases). CDR3 length: 14 amino acids. Germline-derived CDR1 and CDR2 are MNHEY and SVGAGI. The germline V and J ends were trimmed by 5 bases and 2 bases, with 10 bases remaining between them. The CDR3 loop reads CASSQIGGNQPQHF. DNA of the CDR3: TGTGCCAGCAGTCAGATAGGGGGCAATCAGCCCCAGCATTTT.

The chain carries TRBV2 and TRBJ1-2, with D possibly TRBD1 on 5 matching bases. Germline values: CDR1 SNHLY, CDR2 FYNNEI. The CDR3 covers 14 residues. The germline V and J ends were trimmed by 3 bases and 6 bases, with 14 bases remaining between them. In DNA, the CDR3 is TGTGCCAGCAGTGACGATTCAGGGACTAATGGCTACACCTTC. Protein product: CASSDDSGTNGYTF.

This chain uses TRBV4-3 with TRBJ1-5; no clear D. CDR1 and CDR2 (germline): LGHNA, YSLEER. The CDR3 spans 13 residues. V lost 0 bases to trimming and J lost 8 bases, with 8 bases between them. This CDR3 is CASSQDEEEPQHF. In nucleotides, the CDR3 is TGCGCCAGCAGCCAAGACGAGGAGGAGCCCCAGCATTTT.

V and J are TRBV27 and TRBJ1-2; weak D call: TRBD1 (5 bases). This CDR3 has 14 amino acids. CDR1 and CDR2 (germline): MNHEY, SMNVEV (reference sequence). The V gene lost 2 bases and the J gene lost 5 bases, with 12 bases spanning the gap. CDR3 in DNA: TGTGCCAGCAGTTTAAGATCAGGGTTTTATGGCTACACCTTC. Residues: CASSLRSGFYGYTF.

The rearrangement uses TRBV29-1 and TRBJ1-2; a weak D match, TRBD1 (6 bases). V lost 4 bases and J 2 bases, leaving 8 bases between the germline ends. The germline V gene has CDR1 SQVTM and CDR2 ANQGSEA. CDR3 length: 12 residues. The CDR3 coding sequence is TGCAGCGTTGGAACAGGGAACTATGGCTACACCTTC. This codes for CSVGTGNYGYTF.

The rearrangement joins TRBV7-2 to TRBJ2-2; D is ambiguous. CDR3 length equals 15 residues. Trimming took 3 bases from V and 6 from J, leaving 14 bases between them. Germline CDR1 and CDR2: SGHTA and FQGNSA. The CDR3 DNA sequence: TGTGCCAGCAGCTTTCGACTCTTTACACCCGGGGAGCTGTTTTTT. The encoded protein is CASSFRLFTPGELFF. Combining the CDR3 with reference TRBV7-2 and TRBJ2-2 gives the whole variable domain GAGVSQSPSNKVTEKGKDVELRCDPISGHTALYWYRQSLGQGLEFLIYFQGNSAPDKSGLPSDRFSAERTGGSVSTLTIQRTQQEDSAVYLCASSFRLFTPGELFFGEGSRLTVL.

V gene TRBV6-1 combines with J gene TRBJ2-7, with unresolved D. The germline V and J ends were trimmed by 0 bases and 5 bases, with 17 bases remaining between them. From germline, CDR1 is MNHNS and CDR2 SASEGT. There are 16 residues in the CDR3. As DNA, the CDR3 is TGTGCCAGCAGTGAAGCGTTCGAGGTCACCGGCGACGAGCAGTACTTC. Protein: CASSEAFEVTGDEQYF.

The chain combines TRBV6-1 with TRBJ1-1; D is perhaps TRBD1 (5 bases). Per germline, CDR1 MNHNS and CDR2 SASEGT. The V end lost 10 bases, the J end lost 3 bases, and 18 bases lay between the germline ends. CDR3 length: 14 amino acids. CDR3 amino acids: CATTLRGEDTEAFF. The CDR3 DNA reads as TGTGCCACCACTTTGCGGGGGGAGGACACTGAAGCTTTCTTT.

The J gene is TRBJ2-2, the V gene TRBV14; D not resolved. The CDR3 covers 13 residues. With 0 bases removed from V and 5 bases from J, the gap between germline ends came to 4 bases. Germline CDR1 is SGHDN and CDR2 is FVKESK. The chain's CDR3 is CASSQDPTGELFF. The CDR3 DNA follows: TGTGCCAGCAGCCAAGATCCGACCGGGGAGCTGTTTTTT.

This clone was counted once. The chain employs TRBV10-3 and TRBJ1-3; the match to TRBD1 covers 8 bases. CDR1 is ENHRY, CDR2 SYGVKD, per germline. The CDR3 length is 15 residues. V lost 4 bases, J lost 3 bases, and 5 bases stayed unmatched. As DNA, the CDR3 is TGTGCCATCAGTGCCCCCGGGACAGGTGGAAACACCATATATTTT. As protein: CAISAPGTGGNTIYF.

This chain joins TRBV7-2 and TRBJ2-1; D ambiguous. This CDR3 has 15 residues. The germline gives CDR1 SGHTA, CDR2 FQGNSA. Trimming took off 3 bases at V and 0 bases at J, with 9 bases between the two ends. The DNA for the CDR3 is TGTGCCAGCAGCTTGAGGAGTTACTCCTACAATGAGCAGTTCTTC. This codes for CASSLRSYSYNEQFF. Combining the CDR3 with reference TRBV7-2 and TRBJ2-1 gives the whole variable domain GAGVSQSPSNKVTEKGKDVELRCDPISGHTALYWYRQSLGQGLEFLIYFQGNSAPDKSGLPSDRFSAERTGGSVSTLTIQRTQQEDSAVYLCASSLRSYSYNEQFFGPGTRLTVL.

This clone was detected once. The chain employs TRBV7-2 and TRBJ2-1; 8 bases fit TRBD2. The CDR3 sequence is 16 residues long. The trim removed 5 bases at V and 5 bases at J, leaving 11 bases unmatched. The germline V gene has CDR1 SGHTA and CDR2 FQGNSA. CDR3 loop: CASSRGGGIVNNEQFF. The CDR3, as DNA: TGTGCCAGCAGCCGGGGGGGCGGGATAGTCAACAATGAGCAGTTCTTC.

V and J are TRBV13 and TRBJ1-2; TRBD1 is a possible D gene (5 bases). The CDR3 is 13 amino acids. The germline V gene has CDR1 PRHDT and CDR2 FYEKMQ (reference sequence). Trimming removed 1 base from V and 6 bases from J, with 9 bases in between. This CDR3 is CASSLERGHGYTF. CDR3 DNA sequence: TGTGCCAGCAGCTTAGAGCGGGGACATGGCTACACCTTC. Supplemented by reference TRBV13 and TRBJ1-2, the full variable domain reads AAGVIQSPRHLIKEKRETATLKCYPIPRHDTVYWYQQGPGQDPQFLISFYEKMQSDKGSIPDRFSAQQFSDYHSELNMSSLELGDSALYFCASSLERGHGYTFGSGTRLTVV.

The rearrangement links TRBV27 to TRBJ2-5, with 10 bases identical to TRBD1. J was trimmed by 4 bases and V by 5 bases; bases with no gene match: 4. The CDR3 loop spans 14 amino acids. Germline loops: CDR1 MNHEY, CDR2 SMNVEV (reference sequence). The CDR3 spells CASSPWTGGETQYF. As DNA, the CDR3 is TGTGCCAGCAGTCCGTGGACAGGGGGAGAGACCCAGTACTTC.

This chain links TRBV4-1 with TRBJ1-1, with D possibly TRBD1 on 6 matching bases. The V end was cut by 0 bases, the J end by 0 bases, with 11 bases between. Germline-derived CDR1 and CDR2 are MGHRA and YSYEKL. The CDR3 extends over 16 amino acids. CDR3 DNA: TGCGCCAGCAGCCAAGATCAAAGGGGGATGAACACTGAAGCTTTCTTT. It is translated as CASSQDQRGMNTEAFF.

V and J are TRBV9 and TRBJ1-2; 9 nucleotides line up with TRBD1. This CDR3 has 17 residues. Germline V lookup: CDR1 SGDLS, CDR2 YYNGEE. V lost 1 base, J lost 0 bases, and 7 bases stayed unmatched. The chain's CDR3 is CASSVWDREPPNYGYTF. CDR3 sequence (DNA): TGTGCCAGCAGCGTATGGGACAGGGAACCTCCTAACTATGGCTACACCTTC.

This clone was seen a few times. This chain joins TRBV6-1 and TRBJ1-6; D uncertain. The CDR3 runs to 13 residues. Germline CDR1 and CDR2: MNHNS and SASEGT. Trimming removed 1 base from V and 7 bases from J, with 5 bases in between. The CDR3 bases are TGTGCCAGCAGTGAAGGGGAGAATTCACCCCTCCACTTT. It specifies CASSEGENSPLHF.

The table lists this clone with a count of one. In DNA form, the CDR3 reads TGTGCCAGCGGGGGGGGCTATGGCTACACCTTC. Translating it yields CASGGGYGYTF. V gene TRBV9 combines with J gene TRBJ1-2; D perhaps matches TRBD1 (5 bases). Trimming took off 7 bases at V and 4 bases at J, with 8 bases between the two ends. Germline CDR1 SGDLS, CDR2 YYNGEE. The CDR3 length is 11 residues.

The chain couples TRBV6-1 to TRBJ2-7; 11 bases align to TRBD2. The germline V gene encodes CDR1 MNHNS and CDR2 SASEGT. There are 15 residues in the CDR3. The ends lost 6 bases at V and 0 bases at J; junction bases unmatched: 4. Here the CDR3 DNA reads TGTGCCAGCAGCTTTAGCGGGGGGGCCTCCTACGAGCAGTACTTC. This encodes CASSFSGGASYEQYF.

This chain connects TRBV6-5 to TRBJ2-2; TRBD1 might be the D (6 bases). V lost 2 bases to trimming and J lost 13 bases, with 14 bases between them. Germline V gene sequence: CDR1 MNHEY, CDR2 SVGAGI. This CDR3 is 13 amino acids long. The CDR3 nucleotides read TGTGCCAGCAGTTACGCAGGGACATCCGGGCTGTTTTTT. Translated, it gives CASSYAGTSGLFF.

The chain carries TRBV12-5 and TRBJ2-2, with D possibly matching TRBD1 (6 bases). Between the trimmed V and J ends, which lost 5 bases and 4 bases, there was a span of 17 bases. The CDR3 covers 16 residues. The germline V gene encodes CDR1 LGHNT and CDR2 FRNRAP. Here the CDR3 reads CASGLLRGWSTGELFF. The CDR3, as DNA: TGTGCTAGTGGTCTTCTCAGGGGATGGAGCACCGGGGAGCTGTTTTTT.

The J gene is TRBJ1-1, the V gene TRBV5-6; no clear D gene. The CDR3 length is 11 residues. V lost 0 bases to trimming and J lost 6 bases, with 3 bases between them. The germline V gene encodes CDR1 SGHDT and CDR2 YYEEEE. The CDR3: CASSLGAEAFF. The CDR3 nucleotides read TGTGCCAGCAGCTTGGGCGCTGAAGCTTTCTTT.

The chain has TRBV13 and TRBJ2-1; 10 positions agree with TRBD1. Germline values: CDR1 PRHDT, CDR2 FYEKMQ (reference sequence). J gave up 6 bases and V 5 bases, and 10 bases lay outside the gene matches. The CDR3 totals 16 residues. The CDR3 here is CASSPLRDRGGNEQFF. CDR3 in DNA: TGTGCCAGCAGCCCGCTTCGGGACAGGGGAGGCAATGAGCAGTTCTTC.